This T cell receptor (beta chain) was found in a study of beta chain features in type 1 diabetes. V trimming: 6 bases; J trimming: 4 bases; junction bases outside the gene matches: 5. Looked up from germline, CDR1 is SGHDT and CDR2 is YYEEEE. The CDR3 extends over 13 amino acids. Sort purity for all populations was recorded as exceeding 98%. Every isolated RNA sample was fully reverse transcribed, so sequencing captured expressed TCRB transcripts. The protocol was immunoSEQ multiplex PCR, while the TCRdb copy is restricted to in-frame clones and leaves out a portion. This sample has hundreds of thousands of clones; about 17% occur once, and the top ten carry 0.02% to 0.03%.

The J gene is TRBJ2-7, the V gene TRBV5-6, with 9 bases aligning to TRBD2. The sequenced material came from naive CD4+ T cells from blood. The clonotype comes from a woman under 30 in good health. DNA of the CDR3: TGTGCCAGCAAGAGACTAGCGGTGTACGAGCAGTACTTC. Protein product: CASKRLAVYEQYF.